This T cell receptor (beta chain) was profiled in a study of blood T cells in healthy people across ages. Per the germline V gene, CDR1 is MGHRA and CDR2 is YSYEKL. V dropped 3 bases and J dropped 5; count of bases not matched to a gene: 12. The CDR3 is 16 residues long. Study-wide findings and caveats: Diversity figures based on one million T cells were deemed too low.

About this clonotype itself: What it recognizes is unknown.

A sample-barcoded 5' primer and a J-beta primer mix were used in a second PCR of roughly 7 to 11 cycles. Each CDR3 protein is one row after TCRdb ran MiXCR on the 5' RACE reads. The table shows roughly 2 million distinct CDR3 sequences, with about 49% occurring only once. The material sequenced was blood. This chain uses TRBV4-1 with TRBJ2-5; 7 nucleotides align to TRBD1. The receptor was isolated from a middle-aged woman in good health. The CDR3 coding sequence is TGCGCCAGCAGCCATCCTACAGGGGCCGTCCGGGAGACCCAGTACTTC. Encoded protein: CASSHPTGAVRETQYF.